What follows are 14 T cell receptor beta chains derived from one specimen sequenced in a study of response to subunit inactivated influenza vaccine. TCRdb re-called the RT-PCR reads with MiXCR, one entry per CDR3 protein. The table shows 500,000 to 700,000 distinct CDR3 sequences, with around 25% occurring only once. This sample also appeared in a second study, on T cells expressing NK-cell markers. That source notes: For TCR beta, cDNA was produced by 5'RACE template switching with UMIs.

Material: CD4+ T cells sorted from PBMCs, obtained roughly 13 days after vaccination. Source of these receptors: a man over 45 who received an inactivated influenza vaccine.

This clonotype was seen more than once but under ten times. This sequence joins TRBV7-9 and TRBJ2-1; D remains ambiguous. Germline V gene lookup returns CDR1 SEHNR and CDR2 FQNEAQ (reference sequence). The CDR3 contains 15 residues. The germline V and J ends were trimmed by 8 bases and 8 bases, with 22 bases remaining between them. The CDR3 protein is CASCSWFSDCDEQFF. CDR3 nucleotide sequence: TGTGCCAGCTGTAGTTGGTTTTCTGACTGCGATGAGCAGTTCTTC.

The DNA for the CDR3 is TGTGCCAGCAGTTACTCGGGGAACTCTCGGACCGGGGAGCTGTTTTTT. It yields the protein CASSYSGNSRTGELFF. The chain combines TRBV6-5 with TRBJ2-2; D is undetermined. Germline V CDR1 and CDR2: MNHEY, SVGAGI. The CDR3 runs 16 residues. Deletions cut 0 bases from V and 5 bases from J, with 13 bases between.

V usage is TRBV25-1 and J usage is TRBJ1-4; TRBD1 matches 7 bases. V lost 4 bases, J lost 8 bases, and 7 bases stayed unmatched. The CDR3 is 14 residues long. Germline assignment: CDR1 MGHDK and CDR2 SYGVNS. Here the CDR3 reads CASSGGGVWEKLFF. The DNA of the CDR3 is TGTGCCAGCAGTGGAGGGGGCGTTTGGGAAAAACTGTTTTTT.

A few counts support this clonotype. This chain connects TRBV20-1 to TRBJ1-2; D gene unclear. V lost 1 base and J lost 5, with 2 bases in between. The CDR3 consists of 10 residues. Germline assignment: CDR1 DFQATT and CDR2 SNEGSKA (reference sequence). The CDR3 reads CSARVYGYTF. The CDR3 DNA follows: TGCAGTGCTAGAGTATATGGCTACACCTTC.

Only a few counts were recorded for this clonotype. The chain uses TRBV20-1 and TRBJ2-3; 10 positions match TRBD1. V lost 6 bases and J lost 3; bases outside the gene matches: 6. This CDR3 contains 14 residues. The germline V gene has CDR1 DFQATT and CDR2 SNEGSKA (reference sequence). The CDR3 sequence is CSATGTGATDTQYF. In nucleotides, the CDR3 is TGCAGTGCGACAGGGACAGGGGCTACAGATACGCAGTATTTT.

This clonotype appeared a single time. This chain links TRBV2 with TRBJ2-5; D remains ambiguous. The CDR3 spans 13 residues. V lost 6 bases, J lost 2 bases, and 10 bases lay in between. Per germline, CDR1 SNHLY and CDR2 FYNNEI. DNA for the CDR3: TGTGCCAGCAGACGGATTGCACAAGAGACCCAGTACTTC. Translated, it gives CASRRIAQETQYF.

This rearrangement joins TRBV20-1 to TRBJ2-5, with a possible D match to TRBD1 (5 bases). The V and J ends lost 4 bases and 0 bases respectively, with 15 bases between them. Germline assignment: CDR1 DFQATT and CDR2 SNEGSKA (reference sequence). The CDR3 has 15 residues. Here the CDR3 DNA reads TGCAGTGCTAAGGCGGCAGGGCAAAACCAAGAGACCCAGTACTTC. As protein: CSAKAAGQNQETQYF.

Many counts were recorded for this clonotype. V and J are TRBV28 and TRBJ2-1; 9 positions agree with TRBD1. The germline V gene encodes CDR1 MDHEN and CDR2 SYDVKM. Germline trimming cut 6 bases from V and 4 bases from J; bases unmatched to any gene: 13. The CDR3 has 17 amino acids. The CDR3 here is CASRPGQGRDHYNEQFF. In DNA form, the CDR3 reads TGTGCCAGCAGGCCGGGACAGGGACGGGACCATTACAATGAGCAGTTCTTC.

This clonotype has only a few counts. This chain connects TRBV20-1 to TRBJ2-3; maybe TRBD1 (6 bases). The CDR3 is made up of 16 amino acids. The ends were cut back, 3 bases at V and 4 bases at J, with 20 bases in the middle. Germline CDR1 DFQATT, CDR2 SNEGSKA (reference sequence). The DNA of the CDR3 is TGCAGTGCTAGTGACAGGCCCGACCGTCTTGCAGATACGCAGTATTTT. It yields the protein CSASDRPDRLADTQYF.

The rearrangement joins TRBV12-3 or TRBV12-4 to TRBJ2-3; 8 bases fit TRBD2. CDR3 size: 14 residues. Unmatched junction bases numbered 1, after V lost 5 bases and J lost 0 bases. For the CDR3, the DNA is TGTGCCAGCAGTGGGACTAGGAGCACAGATACGCAGTATTTT. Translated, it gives CASSGTRSTDTQYF.

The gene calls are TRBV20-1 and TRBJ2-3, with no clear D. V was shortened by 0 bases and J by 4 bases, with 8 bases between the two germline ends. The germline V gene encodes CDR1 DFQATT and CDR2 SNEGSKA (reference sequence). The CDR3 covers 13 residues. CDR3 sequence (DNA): TGCAGTGCTAGAGATGAACGGGCAGATACGCAGTATTTT. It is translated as CSARDERADTQYF.

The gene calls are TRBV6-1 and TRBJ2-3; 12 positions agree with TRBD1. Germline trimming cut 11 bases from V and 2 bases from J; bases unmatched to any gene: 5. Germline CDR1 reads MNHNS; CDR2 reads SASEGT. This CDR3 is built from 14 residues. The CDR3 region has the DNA TGTGCCGGGGACAGGGGGCTCAACACAGATACGCAGTATTTT. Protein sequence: CAGDRGLNTDTQYF.

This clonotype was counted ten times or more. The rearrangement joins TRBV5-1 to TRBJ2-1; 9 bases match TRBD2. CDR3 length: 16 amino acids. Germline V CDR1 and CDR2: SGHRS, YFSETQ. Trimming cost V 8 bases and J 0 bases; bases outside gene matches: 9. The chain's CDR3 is CARMMTSGISYNEQFF. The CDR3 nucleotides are TGCGCCAGGATGATGACTAGCGGAATCTCCTACAATGAGCAGTTCTTC.

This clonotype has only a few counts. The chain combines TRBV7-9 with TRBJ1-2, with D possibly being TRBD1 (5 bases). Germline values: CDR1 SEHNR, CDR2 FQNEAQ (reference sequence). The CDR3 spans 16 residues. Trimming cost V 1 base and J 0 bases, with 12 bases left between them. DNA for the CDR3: TGTGCCAGCAGCTTAGGGGACGGGAGAGCTAACTATGGCTACACCTTC. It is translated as CASSLGDGRANYGYTF.